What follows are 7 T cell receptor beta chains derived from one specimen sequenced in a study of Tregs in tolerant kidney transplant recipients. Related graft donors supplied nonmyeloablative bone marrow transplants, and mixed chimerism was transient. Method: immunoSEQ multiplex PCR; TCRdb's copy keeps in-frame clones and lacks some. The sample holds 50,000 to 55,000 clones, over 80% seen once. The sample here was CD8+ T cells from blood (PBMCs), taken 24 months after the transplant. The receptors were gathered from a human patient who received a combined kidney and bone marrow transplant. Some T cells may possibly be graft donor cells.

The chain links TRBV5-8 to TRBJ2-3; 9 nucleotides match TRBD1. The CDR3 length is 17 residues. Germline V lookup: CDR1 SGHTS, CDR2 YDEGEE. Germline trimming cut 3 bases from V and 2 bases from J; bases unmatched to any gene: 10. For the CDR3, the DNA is TGTGCCAGCAGCTCCTACCTAGGACAGGGGAACACAGATACGCAGTATTTT. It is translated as CASSSYLGQGNTDTQYF.

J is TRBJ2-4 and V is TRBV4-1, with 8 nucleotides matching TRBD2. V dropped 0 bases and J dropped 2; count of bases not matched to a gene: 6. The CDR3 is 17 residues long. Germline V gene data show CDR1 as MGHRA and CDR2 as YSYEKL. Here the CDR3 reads CASSQETGGPTKNIQYF. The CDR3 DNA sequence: TGCGCCAGCAGCCAAGAGACGGGAGGGCCGACCAAAAACATTCAGTACTTC.

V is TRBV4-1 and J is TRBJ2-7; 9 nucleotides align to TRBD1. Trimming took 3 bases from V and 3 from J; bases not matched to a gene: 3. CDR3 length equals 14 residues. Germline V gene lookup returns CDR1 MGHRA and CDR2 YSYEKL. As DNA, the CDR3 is TGCGCCAGCAGCCAGAGGACAGGGGACTACGAGCAGTACTTC. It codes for CASSQRTGDYEQYF.

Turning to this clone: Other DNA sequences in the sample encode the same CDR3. The CDR3 sequence is CASSEVQPRVYNSPLHF. DNA for the CDR3: TGTGCCAGCAGTGAAGTCCAACCCCGGGTCTATAATTCACCCCTCCACTTT. The chain recombines TRBV2 with TRBJ1-6; D remains unclear. The length of the CDR3 is 17 residues. CDR1 is SNHLY and CDR2 is FYNNEI in the germline V gene. Trimming shortened V by 1 base and J by 3 bases, and 13 bases separated the two germline ends.

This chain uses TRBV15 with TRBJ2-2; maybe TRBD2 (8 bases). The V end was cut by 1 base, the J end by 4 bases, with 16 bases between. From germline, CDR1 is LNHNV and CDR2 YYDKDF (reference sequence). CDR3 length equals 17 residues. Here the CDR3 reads CATSRAGGGLVTGELFF. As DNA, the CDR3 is TGTGCCACCAGCAGAGCAGGGGGGGGACTAGTCACCGGGGAGCTGTTTTTT. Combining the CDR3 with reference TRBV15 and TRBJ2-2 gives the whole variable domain DAMVIQNPRYQVTQFGKPVTLSCSQTLNHNVMYWYQQKSSQAPKLLFHYYDKDFNNEADTPDNFQSRRPNTSFCFLDIRSPGLGDTAMYLCATSRAGGGLVTGELFFGEGSRLTVL.

DNA of the CDR3: TGTGCCAGCAGCCCACATTTCGGACAGGGCCTCACTAACTATGGCTACACCTTC. Translated, it gives CASSPHFGQGLTNYGYTF. The V and J genes are TRBV9 and TRBJ1-2, with 8 nucleotides matching TRBD1. V gave up 4 bases and J gave up 0 bases; unmatched junction bases: 14. Per germline, CDR1 SGDLS and CDR2 YYNGEE. The CDR3 has 18 residues.

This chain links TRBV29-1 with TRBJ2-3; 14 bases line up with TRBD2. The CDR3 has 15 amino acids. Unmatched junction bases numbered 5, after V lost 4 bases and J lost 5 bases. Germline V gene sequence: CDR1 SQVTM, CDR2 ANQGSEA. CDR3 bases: TGCAGCGTTGGGGGACTAGCGGGGGATTTAGATACGCAGTATTTT. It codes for CSVGGLAGDLDTQYF.